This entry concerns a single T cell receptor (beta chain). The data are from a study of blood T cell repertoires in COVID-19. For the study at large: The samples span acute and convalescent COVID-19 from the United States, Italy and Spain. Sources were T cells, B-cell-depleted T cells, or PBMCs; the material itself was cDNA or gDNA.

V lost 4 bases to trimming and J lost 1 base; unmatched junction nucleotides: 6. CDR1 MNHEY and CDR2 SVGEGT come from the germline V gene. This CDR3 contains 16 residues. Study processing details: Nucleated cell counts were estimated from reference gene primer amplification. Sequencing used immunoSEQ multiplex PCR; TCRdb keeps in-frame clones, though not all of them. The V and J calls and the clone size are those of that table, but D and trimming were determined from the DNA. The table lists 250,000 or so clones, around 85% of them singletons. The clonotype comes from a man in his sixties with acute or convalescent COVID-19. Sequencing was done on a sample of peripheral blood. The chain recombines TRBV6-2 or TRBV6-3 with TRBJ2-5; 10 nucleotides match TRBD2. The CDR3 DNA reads TGTGCCAGCAGTTGGGGGACTAGCGTAATCCAAGAGACCCAGTACTTC. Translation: CASSWGTSVIQETQYF.